The clone carrying this T cell receptor (beta chain) was recorded many times. Antigen unknown. TCRdb re-called the 5' RACE reads through MiXCR, storing one row per CDR3 protein. This sample has about 39,000 distinct CDR3 sequences; less than 7% occur once, and the top ten carry more than 3.5%. This entry belongs to a study of early T cells in non-severe SARS-CoV-2 infection. Study-wide background: It was bulk RNA from unsorted whole blood that was sequenced, and the chains were unpaired. General study findings and limits: A preference for anti-spike CD8 responses marked VDJdb matching, which missed private and CD4 specificities.

Trimming took 4 bases from V and 6 from J; bases not matched to a gene: 11. CDR1 and CDR2 (germline): LGHNA, YNFKEQ. The CDR3 covers 16 residues. The chain is built from TRBV4-2 and TRBJ2-2, with 7 bases aligning to TRBD1. This TCR was recovered from an adult who was a healthcare worker with PCR-confirmed SARS-CoV-2 infection or an uninfected control (not recorded which). The sequenced sample was whole blood, obtained at baseline. CDR3 sequence (DNA): TGTGCCAGCAGCCTGAGCACGACAGGGAATCCCGGGGAGCTGTTTTTT. Its translation is CASSLSTTGNPGELFF.